This TCR beta chain was found in a study of metastatic and nonmetastatic thyroid tumors (dated by TCRdb to about 2020). Regarding the complete study: For patients with malignant and with benign thyroid disease, the researchers compared repertoires between peripheral blood samples and tumor or nodule tissue samples.

As to this clone: No antigen is known for it. Base-call qualities are not available, and no considerably larger clone is one nucleotide away.

None of the patients had been given any treatment before thyroid surgery. The study retrospectively analysed patient clinical samples collected from the early 2010s to the late 2010s using T-cell receptor beta sequencing. Library generation was performed with PCR. The data were produced on an Illumina HiSeq 4000. High-throughput sequencing was used to profile the TCR beta-chain CDR3 region of each patient. In the original analysis: Drawing on CDR3 differences between clinicopathological groups, the researchers built a classifier meant to tell apart patients with distant-metastatic papillary thyroid cancer. The Shannon index was used to measure repertoire diversity, and the Morisita-Horn index was used to measure how similar tumor and blood repertoires were. TCRdb ran its own pipeline on the public reads, namely fastp trimming at Q25 and MiXCR clone calling, and kept in-frame beta chains. The V and J calls follow TCRdb's processing rather than the paper's. This sample lists approximately 41,000 clones; 24% were detected once. 13% to 15% of the sample is taken by the ten largest.

The paper's findings and limits, for the study overall: In both blood and tumor samples, malignant tumors were reported to have significantly higher TCR beta diversity than benign nodules.

The clonotype was recovered from a female donor with papillary thyroid cancer or a benign thyroid nodule (not recorded which). Some clones in this sample may be carry-over from other donors' samples. Sequencing was carried out using tumor tissue.

The CDR3 region: CASRGETGGYGYTF. The sequenced DNA is TGCGCCAGCAGAGGGGAAACAGGGGGCTATGGCTACACCTTC. The sequence is built from TRBV5-1 and TRBJ1-2; TRBD1 fits 8 bases in the junction. The CDR3 covers 14 residues, taking in both the cysteine and the phenylalanine. Just CDR3 DNA is preserved here, 42 bases in frame from base 1. Taken from the germline V gene, the CDR1 and CDR2 loops are SGHRS and YFSETQ. Germline trimming: 5 bases from V, 4 bases from J; junction bases outside gene matches: 7.